This TCR beta chain was obtained from a study of vaccination effects on CD4 cells after COVID-19. CDR1 SGHDN and CDR2 FVKESK come from the germline V gene. There are 16 residues in the CDR3. The ends lost 3 bases at V and 3 bases at J; junction bases unmatched: 6. Within the ViraFEST assay, antigen-specific CD4+ T cells underwent expansion with viral peptide pools prior to sequencing. Isolation of CD4+ T cells took place after about ten days of culture. Among the vaccine recipients, none had a prior SARS-CoV-2 infection, and nucleocapsid antibodies were negative. A word on this clone: Its specificity is unknown.

Profiling relied on immunoSEQ multiplex PCR, and the TCRdb table lists in-frame clones only, not all of them. The data show about 70,000 clones, with 75% to 85% seen just once and 12% held by the top ten. This sequence originates from a human donor who received a COVID-19 vaccine. Sequencing was performed on CD4+ T cells from PBMCs cultured with SARS-CoV-2 spike peptides, taken before COVID-19 vaccination. This sequence joins TRBV14 and TRBJ2-2, with TRBD2 matching over 8 bases. The CDR3 coding sequence is TGTGCCAGCAGCCATCCCTTCGGGGGGGACACCGGGGAGCTGTTTTTT. Amino acid sequence: CASSHPFGGDTGELFF. The full variable domain, completed using reference TRBV14 and TRBJ2-2, is EAGVTQFPSHSVIEKGQTVTLRCDPISGHDNLYWYRRVMGKEIKFLLHFVKESKQDESGMPNNRFLAERTGGTYSTLKVQPAELEDSGVYFCASSHPFGGDTGELFFGEGSRLTVL.